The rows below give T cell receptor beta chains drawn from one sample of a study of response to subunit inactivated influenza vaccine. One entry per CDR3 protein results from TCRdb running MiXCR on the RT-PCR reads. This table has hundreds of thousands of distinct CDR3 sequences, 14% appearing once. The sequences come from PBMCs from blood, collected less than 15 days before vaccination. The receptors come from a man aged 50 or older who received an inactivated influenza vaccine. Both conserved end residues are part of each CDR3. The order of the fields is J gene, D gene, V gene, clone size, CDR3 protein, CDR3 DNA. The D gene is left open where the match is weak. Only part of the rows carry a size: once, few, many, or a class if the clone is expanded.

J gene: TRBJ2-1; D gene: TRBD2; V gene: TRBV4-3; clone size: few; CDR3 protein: CASSASGSWSEQFF; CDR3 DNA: TGCGCCAGCAGCGCTAGCGGGAGTTGGAGTGAGCAGTTCTTC
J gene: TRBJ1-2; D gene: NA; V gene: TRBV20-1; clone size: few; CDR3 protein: CSAGARQGLGGYTF; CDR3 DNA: TGCAGTGCTGGAGCCCGCCAGGGGTTGGGTGGCTACACCTTC
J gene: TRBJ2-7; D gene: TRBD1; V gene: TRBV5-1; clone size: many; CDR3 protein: CASSFWDSSYEQYF; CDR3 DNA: TGCGCCAGCAGCTTTTGGGACAGCTCCTACGAGCAGTACTTC
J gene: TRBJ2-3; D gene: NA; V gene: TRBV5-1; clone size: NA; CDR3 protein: CASSLAALDTQYF; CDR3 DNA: TGCGCCAGCAGCTTGGCTGCCCTGGATACGCAGTATTTT
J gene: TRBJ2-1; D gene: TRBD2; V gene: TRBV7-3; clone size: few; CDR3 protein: CASSLNGGRDRVQFF; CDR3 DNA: TGTGCCAGCAGCTTAAATGGCGGGAGGGATAGGGTGCAGTTCTTC
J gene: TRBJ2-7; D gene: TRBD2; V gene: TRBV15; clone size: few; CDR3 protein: CATSRDLAGGFLQYF; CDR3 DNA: TGTGCCACCAGCAGAGATCTAGCGGGAGGGTTTTTACAGTACTTC
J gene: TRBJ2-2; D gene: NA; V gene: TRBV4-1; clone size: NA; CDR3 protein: CASSHAGGYLSFPNNTGELFF; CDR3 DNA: TGCGCCAGCAGCCATGCAGGGGGGTATTTGTCCTTCCCCAACAACACCGGGGAGCTGTTTTTT
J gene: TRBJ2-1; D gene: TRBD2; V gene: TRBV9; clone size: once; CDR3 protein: CASSVDSGLADLRHEQFF; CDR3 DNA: TGTGCCAGCAGCGTAGATTCGGGACTAGCGGACCTACGACATGAGCAGTTCTTC
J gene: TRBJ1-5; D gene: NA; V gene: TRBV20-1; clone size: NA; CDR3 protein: CSASDRADQPQHF; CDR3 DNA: TGCAGTGCGAGCGACAGAGCGGATCAGCCCCAGCATTTT
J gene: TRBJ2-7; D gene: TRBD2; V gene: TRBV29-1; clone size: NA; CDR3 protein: CSVRPGLAGEEQYF; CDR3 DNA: TGCAGCGTTCGCCCGGGACTAGCGGGAGAGGAGCAGTACTTC
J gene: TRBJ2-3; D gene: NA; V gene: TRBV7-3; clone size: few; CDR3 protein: CASSRVGTDTQYF; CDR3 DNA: TGTGCCAGCAGCCGGGTGGGCACAGATACGCAGTATTTT
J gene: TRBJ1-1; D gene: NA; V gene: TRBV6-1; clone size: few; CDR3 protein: CASSENWVGTEAFF; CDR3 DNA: TGTGCCAGCAGTGAAAATTGGGTAGGCACTGAAGCTTTCTTT
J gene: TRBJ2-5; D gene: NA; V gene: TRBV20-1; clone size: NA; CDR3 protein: CSAITGLQETQYF; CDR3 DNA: TGCAGTGCCATTACGGGACTTCAAGAGACCCAGTACTTC
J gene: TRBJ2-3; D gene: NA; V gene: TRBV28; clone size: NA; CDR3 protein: CASSQSRGRDTQYF; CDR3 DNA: TGTGCCAGCAGTCAATCCAGGGGCAGAGATACGCAGTATTTT
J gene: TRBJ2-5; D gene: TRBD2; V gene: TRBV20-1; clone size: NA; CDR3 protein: CSAIGRQKETQYF; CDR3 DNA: TGCAGTGCTATCGGGAGGCAGAAAGAGACCCAGTACTTC
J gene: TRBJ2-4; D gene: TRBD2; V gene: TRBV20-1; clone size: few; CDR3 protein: CSAIRGGSAKNIQYF; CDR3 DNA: TGCAGTGCAATCCGGGGGGGCAGTGCCAAAAACATTCAGTACTTC
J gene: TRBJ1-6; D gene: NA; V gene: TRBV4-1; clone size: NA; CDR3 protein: CASSQEERMHYSPLHF; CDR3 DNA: TGCGCCAGCAGCCAAGAAGAACGGATGCATTATTCACCCCTCCACTTT
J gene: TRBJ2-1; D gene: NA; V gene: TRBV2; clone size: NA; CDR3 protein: CASRETMTATSYNEQFF; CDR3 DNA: TGTGCCAGCAGAGAGACAATGACGGCGACCTCCTACAATGAGCAGTTCTTC
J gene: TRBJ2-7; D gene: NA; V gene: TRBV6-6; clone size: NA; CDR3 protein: CDSKGVAAYEQYF; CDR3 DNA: TGTGACAGCAAGGGAGTAGCGGCGTACGAGCAGTACTTC
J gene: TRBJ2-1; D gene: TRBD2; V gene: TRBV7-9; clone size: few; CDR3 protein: CASMASGSHEQFF; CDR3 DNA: TGTGCCAGCATGGCTAGCGGGAGTCATGAGCAGTTCTTC
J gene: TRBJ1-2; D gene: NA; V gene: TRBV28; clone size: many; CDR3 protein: CASSLPRGGYTF; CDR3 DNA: TGTGCCAGCAGTTTACCAAGAGGAGGCTACACCTTC
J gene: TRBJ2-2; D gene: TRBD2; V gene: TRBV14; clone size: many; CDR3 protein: CASSPLGGAGELFF; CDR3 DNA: TGTGCCAGCAGCCCCCTCGGGGGGGCCGGGGAGCTGTTTTTT
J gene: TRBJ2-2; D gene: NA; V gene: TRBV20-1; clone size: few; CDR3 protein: CSARWGPGELFF; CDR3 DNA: TGCAGTGCTAGGTGGGGTCCCGGGGAGCTGTTTTTT
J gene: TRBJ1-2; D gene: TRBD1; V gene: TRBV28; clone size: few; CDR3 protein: CASREQGASTSGYTF; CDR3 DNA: TGTGCCAGCAGGGAACAGGGGGCATCAACTTCTGGCTACACCTTC
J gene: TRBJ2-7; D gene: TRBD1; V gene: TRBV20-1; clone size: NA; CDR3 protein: CSAPNPTGNGVEQYF; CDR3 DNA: TGCAGTGCTCCGAACCCGACAGGGAATGGGGTAGAGCAGTACTTC
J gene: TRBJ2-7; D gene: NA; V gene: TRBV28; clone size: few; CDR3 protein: CASSFVRDLSYEQYF; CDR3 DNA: TGTGCCAGCAGTTTTGTTCGCGACCTTAGCTACGAGCAGTACTTC
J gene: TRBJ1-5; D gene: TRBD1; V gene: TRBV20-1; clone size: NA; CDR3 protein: CSAPKGANQPQHF; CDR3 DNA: TGCAGTGCCCCCAAGGGGGCCAATCAGCCCCAGCATTTT
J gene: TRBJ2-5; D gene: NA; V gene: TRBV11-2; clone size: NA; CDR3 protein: CASSRAFQTQYF; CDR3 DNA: TGTGCCAGCAGCCGAGCCTTCCAGACCCAGTACTTC
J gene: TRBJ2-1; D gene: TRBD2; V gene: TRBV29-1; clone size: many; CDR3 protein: CSVIGLAGGEYNEQFF; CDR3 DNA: TGCAGCGTGATCGGACTAGCGGGAGGGGAGTACAATGAGCAGTTCTTC
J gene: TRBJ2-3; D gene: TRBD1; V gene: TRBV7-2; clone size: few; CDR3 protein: CASSPGQGRGTDTQYF; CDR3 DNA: TGTGCCAGCAGCCCCGGACAGGGTCGGGGCACAGATACGCAGTATTTT
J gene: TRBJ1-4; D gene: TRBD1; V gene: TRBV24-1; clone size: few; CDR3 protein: CATSDPGQGNEKLFF; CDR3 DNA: TGTGCCACCAGTGACCCGGGACAGGGTAATGAAAAACTGTTTTTT
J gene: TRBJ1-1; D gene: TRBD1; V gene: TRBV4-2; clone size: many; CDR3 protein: CASSQGTGAAAFF; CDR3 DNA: TGTGCCAGCAGCCAAGGAACAGGGGCGGCGGCTTTCTTT
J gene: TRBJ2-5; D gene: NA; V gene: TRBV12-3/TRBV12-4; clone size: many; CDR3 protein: CASSLGSTETQYF; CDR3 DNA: TGTGCCAGCAGTTTAGGTAGTACGGAGACCCAGTACTTC
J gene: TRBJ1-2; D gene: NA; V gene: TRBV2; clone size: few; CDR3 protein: CASTSGYGYTF; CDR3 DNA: TGTGCCAGCACTTCGGGCTATGGCTACACCTTC
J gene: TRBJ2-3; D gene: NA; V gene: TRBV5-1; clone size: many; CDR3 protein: CASSHLSSDTQYF; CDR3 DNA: TGCGCCAGCAGCCACCTCTCTTCAGATACGCAGTATTTT
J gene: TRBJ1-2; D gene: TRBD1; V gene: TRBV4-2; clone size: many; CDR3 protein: CASSQEDRGPYGYTF; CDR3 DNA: TGTGCCAGCAGCCAAGAAGACAGGGGGCCCTATGGCTACACCTTC
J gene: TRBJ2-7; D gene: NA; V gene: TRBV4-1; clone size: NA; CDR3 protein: CASSHPMGTSYEQYF; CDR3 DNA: TGCGCCAGCAGCCACCCGATGGGCACCTCCTACGAGCAGTACTTC
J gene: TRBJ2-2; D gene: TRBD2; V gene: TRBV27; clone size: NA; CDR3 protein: CASSTPSGRPDTGELFF; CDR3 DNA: TGTGCCAGCAGTACCCCTAGCGGGAGACCTGACACCGGGGAGCTGTTTTTT
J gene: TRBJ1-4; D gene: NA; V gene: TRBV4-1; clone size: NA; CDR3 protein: CASRQPTSLTEKPFF; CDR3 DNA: TGCGCCAGCAGACAACCGACGAGTTTGACGGAAAAACCGTTTTTT
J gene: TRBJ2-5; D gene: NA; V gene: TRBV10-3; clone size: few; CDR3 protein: CAISESGQGGETQYF; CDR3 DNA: TGTGCCATCAGTGAGTCAGGGCAGGGTGGAGAGACCCAGTACTTC
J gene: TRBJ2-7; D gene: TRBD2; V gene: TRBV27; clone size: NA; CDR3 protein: CASSPQTSGGFAEQYF; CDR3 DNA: TGTGCCAGCAGTCCGCAGACTAGCGGGGGGTTCGCCGAGCAGTACTTC
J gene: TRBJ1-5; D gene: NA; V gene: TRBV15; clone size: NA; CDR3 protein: CATSRDHSNQPQHF; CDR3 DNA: TGTGCCACCAGCAGAGATCATAGCAATCAGCCCCAGCATTTT
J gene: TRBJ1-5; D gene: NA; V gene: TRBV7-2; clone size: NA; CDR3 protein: CASSPQVNQPQHF; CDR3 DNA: TGTGCCAGCAGCCCCCAGGTGAATCAGCCCCAGCATTTT